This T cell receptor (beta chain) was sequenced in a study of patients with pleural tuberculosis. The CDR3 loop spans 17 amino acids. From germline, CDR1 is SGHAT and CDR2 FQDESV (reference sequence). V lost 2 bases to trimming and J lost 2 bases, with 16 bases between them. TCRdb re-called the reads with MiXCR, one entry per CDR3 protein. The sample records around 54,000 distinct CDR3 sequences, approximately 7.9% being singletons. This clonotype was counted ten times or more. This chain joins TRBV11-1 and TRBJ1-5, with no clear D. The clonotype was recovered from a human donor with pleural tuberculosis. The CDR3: CASSLFFNPLGNQPQHF. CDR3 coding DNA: TGTGCCAGCAGCTTATTTTTTAACCCCTTGGGCAATCAGCCCCAGCATTTT.